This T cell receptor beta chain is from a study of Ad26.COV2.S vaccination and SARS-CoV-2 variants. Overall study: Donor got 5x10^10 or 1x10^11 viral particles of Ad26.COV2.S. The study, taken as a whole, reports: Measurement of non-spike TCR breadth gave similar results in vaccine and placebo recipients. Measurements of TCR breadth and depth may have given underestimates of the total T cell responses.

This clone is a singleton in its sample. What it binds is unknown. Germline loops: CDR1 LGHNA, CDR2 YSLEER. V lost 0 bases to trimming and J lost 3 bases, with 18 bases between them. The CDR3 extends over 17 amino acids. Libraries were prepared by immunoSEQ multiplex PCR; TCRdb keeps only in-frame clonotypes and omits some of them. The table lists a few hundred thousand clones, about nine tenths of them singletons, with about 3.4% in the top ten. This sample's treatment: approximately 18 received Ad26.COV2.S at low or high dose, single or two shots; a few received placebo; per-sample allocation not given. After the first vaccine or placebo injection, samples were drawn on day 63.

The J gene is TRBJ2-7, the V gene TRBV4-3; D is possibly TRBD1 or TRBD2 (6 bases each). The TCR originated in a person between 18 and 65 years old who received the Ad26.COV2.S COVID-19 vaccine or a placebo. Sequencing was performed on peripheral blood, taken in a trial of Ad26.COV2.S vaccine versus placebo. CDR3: CASSQDVAKGGNYEQYF. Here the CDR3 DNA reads TGCGCCAGCAGCCAAGATGTTGCCAAAGGGGGGAACTACGAGCAGTACTTC.